The 7 T cell receptor beta chains presented below share a single source sample, sequenced in a study of T cells after yellow fever vaccination. TCRdb reanalysed the 5' RACE reads using MiXCR and keeps one entry per CDR3 protein. The sample consists of about 580,000 distinct CDR3 sequences, around 16% of them appearing once. The sample was PBMCs, taken 5 days after the first yellow fever vaccination. The source is a young man who received the YFV17D yellow fever vaccine.

This clonotype was counted between two and nine times. The gene calls are TRBV5-1 and TRBJ2-3, with 7 bases aligning to TRBD1. Germline V gives CDR1 SGHRS, CDR2 YFSETQ. V lost 0 bases and J lost 1; bases outside the gene matches: 2. The CDR3 has 15 residues. As DNA, the CDR3 is TGCGCCAGCAGCTTGGGACAGGGCCGCACAGATACGCAGTATTTT. It yields the protein CASSLGQGRTDTQYF. Together with reference TRBV5-1 and TRBJ2-3, the CDR3 gives the full variable domain: KAGVTQTPRYLIKTRGQQVTLSCSPISGHRSVSWYQQTPGQGLQFLFEYFSETQRNKGNFPGRFSGRQFSNSRSEMNVSTLELGDSALYLCASSLGQGRTDTQYFGPGTRLTVL.

A single count supports this clonotype. The chain employs TRBV11-1 and TRBJ1-6; no definite D call. The CDR3 loop spans 15 amino acids. From germline, CDR1 is SGHAT and CDR2 FQDESV (reference sequence). Trimming took off 4 bases at V and 6 bases at J, with 13 bases between the two ends. The CDR3 DNA reads as TGTGCCAGCAGCTCTCGAGGTGGACTTAATTCACCCCTCCACTTT. Protein: CASSSRGGLNSPLHF.

The table lists this clonotype with a few counts. V gene TRBV4-1 combines with J gene TRBJ1-4; perhaps TRBD1 as D (5 bases). The V end was cut by 4 bases, the J end by 10 bases, with 13 bases between. Germline V gives CDR1 MGHRA, CDR2 YSYEKL. CDR3 length: 13 residues. The CDR3 DNA reads TGCGCCAGCAGCCCCGGGGCAGGGCGAAAACTGTTTTTT. It translates to CASSPGAGRKLFF.

This clonotype showed up many times. The chain employs TRBV4-1 and TRBJ2-1; D uncertain. The CDR3 is made up of 12 amino acids. Germline loops: CDR1 MGHRA, CDR2 YSYEKL. Between the trimmed V and J ends, which lost 1 base and 10 bases, there was a span of 8 bases. The DNA for the CDR3 is TGCGCCAGCAGCCAAGTCTTGGGGGAGCAGTTCTTC. This encodes CASSQVLGEQFF.

The genes are TRBV7-2 and TRBJ2-1; D not resolved. The V end lost 5 bases, the J end lost 8 bases, and 19 bases lay between the germline ends. The CDR3 runs to 15 residues. Germline lookup yields CDR1 SGHTA and CDR2 FQGNSA. Here the CDR3 reads CASSPRGSPMDEQFF. The CDR3 region has the DNA TGTGCCAGCAGCCCAAGAGGCAGCCCGATGGATGAGCAGTTCTTC.

This chain links TRBV12-3 or TRBV12-4 with TRBJ2-7; D is undetermined. V lost 10 bases and J lost 3, with 13 bases in between. The CDR3 sequence is 12 residues long. The CDR3 spells CATGLRIYEQYF. In DNA, the CDR3 is TGTGCCACCGGGCTACGGATCTACGAGCAGTACTTC.

This clonotype occurred a few times. The chain joins TRBV3-1 to TRBJ1-6; the D gene is possibly TRBD1 (6 bases). CDR3 length: 16 residues. In germline, CDR1 is LGHDT, CDR2 YNNKEL (reference sequence). The germline V and J ends were trimmed by 3 bases and 8 bases, with 17 bases remaining between them. The DNA for the CDR3 is TGTGCCAGCAGCCAGTACAGGGCCCCGGGCTATTCACCCCTCCACTTT. Residues: CASSQYRAPGYSPLHF.